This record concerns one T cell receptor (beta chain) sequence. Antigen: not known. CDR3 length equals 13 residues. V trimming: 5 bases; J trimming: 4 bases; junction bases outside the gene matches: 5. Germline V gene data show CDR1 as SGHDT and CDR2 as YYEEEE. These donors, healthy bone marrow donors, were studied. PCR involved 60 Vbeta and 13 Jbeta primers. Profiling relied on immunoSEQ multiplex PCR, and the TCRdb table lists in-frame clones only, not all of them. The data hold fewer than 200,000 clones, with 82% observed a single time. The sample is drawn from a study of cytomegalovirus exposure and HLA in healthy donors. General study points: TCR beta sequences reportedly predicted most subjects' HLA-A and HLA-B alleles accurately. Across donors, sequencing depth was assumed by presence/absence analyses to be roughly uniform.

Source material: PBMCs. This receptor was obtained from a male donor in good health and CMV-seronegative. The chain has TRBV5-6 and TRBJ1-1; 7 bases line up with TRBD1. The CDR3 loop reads CASRAHRGTEAFF. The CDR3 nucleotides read TGTGCCAGCAGGGCTCACAGGGGCACTGAAGCTTTCTTT.